This record concerns one T cell receptor (beta chain) sequence. This sample is drawn from a study of sequential checkpoint blockade in melanoma. Overall study: Randomization was 1:1 between first-line nivolumab→ipilimumab and ipilimumab→nivolumab. Both treatment sequences were followed by maintenance nivolumab.

Treatment: randomized to nivolumab then ipilimumab (arm A) or the reverse (arm B). None of the patients previously received DNA-damaging chemotherapy. PBMC sorting kept live CD3+CD8+ cells without CD19 or CD56. V gave up 2 bases and J gave up 2 bases, with 15 bases separating them. This CDR3 has 16 residues. The germline V gene has CDR1 SGHRS and CDR2 YFSETQ. Profiled with immunoSEQ multiplex PCR; TCRdb holds only in-frame clones, not every one. The sample lists 20,000 to 25,000 clones, around 80% seen once, with around a tenth in the top ten. The input for sequencing was CD8+ T cells sorted from blood (inferred from file names), taken from a patient given nivolumab and ipilimumab in sequence. The chain is built from TRBV5-1 and TRBJ2-3; D perhaps matches TRBD2 (5 bases). This clonotype was sampled from a human donor with melanoma. This chain's CDR3 is CASSLLTRSYTDTQYF. The CDR3 DNA follows: TGCGCCAGCAGCTTACTTACTAGATCCTACACAGATACGCAGTATTTT.